This TCR beta chain was sequenced for a study of blood T cell repertoires in COVID-19. Study summary: The United States, Italy and Spain were the sources of the acute and convalescent COVID-19 samples. Sources were T cells, B-cell-depleted T cells, or PBMCs; the material itself was cDNA or gDNA.

Clones were sequenced by immunoSEQ multiplex PCR, and TCRdb holds only the in-frame ones, with some missing. The data hold 120,000 or so clones, with approximately 90% observed a single time. Trimming took 8 bases from V and 8 from J; bases not matched to a gene: 18. The germline V gene encodes CDR1 SGHAT and CDR2 FQNNGV. CDR3 length equals 17 residues. Sequenced sample: peripheral blood. The gene calls are TRBV11-2 and TRBJ1-4; 9 nucleotides line up with TRBD1. This TCR derives from a human donor in a cohort sampled during active COVID-19. The CDR3 region has the DNA TGTGCCAGCTGCCGGAAGACAGGGGGGTCCCCTGGGGAAAAACTGTTTTTT. Encoded protein: CASCRKTGGSPGEKLFF.